This TCR beta chain emerged from a study of Tregs in tolerant kidney transplant recipients. Whole-study findings and limits: No direct test of biological reproducibility was done here. Few patients were studied, so findings need validation in larger groups.

A note on this clone: Its antigen is currently unknown.

Unstimulated Tregs (CD4+CD25+CD127-) and CD4+CD25- non-Tregs were sorted from PBMCs. Data came from immunoSEQ multiplex PCR; TCRdb stores just in-frame clones and leaves some out. The table has about 77,000 clones, under 98% seen once. CDR1 is SGHNT and CDR2 is YYREEE in the germline V gene (reference sequence). The CDR3 runs 15 residues. V dropped 4 bases and J dropped 4; count of bases not matched to a gene: 4. This clonotype originated in a human donor who received a combined kidney and bone marrow transplant. Sample: CD4+ T cells from blood, taken before the transplant. This sequence joins TRBV5-4 and TRBJ1-4; 10 positions agree with TRBD1. The CDR3 nucleotides read TGTGCCAGCAGCATGAGGACAGGGGGTAATGAAAAACTGTTTTTT. Translation: CASSMRTGGNEKLFF.